This T cell receptor beta chain is drawn from a study of early T cells in non-severe SARS-CoV-2 infection. Study results and limitations: A preference for anti-spike CD8 responses marked VDJdb matching, which missed private and CD4 specificities.

In the library, individual cDNA molecules carried attached unique molecular identifiers. In TCRdb, the 5' RACE reads were re-called with MiXCR into one record per CDR3 protein. The sample comprises approximately 44,000 distinct CDR3 sequences, 9% to 15% of which are singletons, and about a sixth rests with the top ten. Comments on this clonotype: Its target is not known.

The CDR3 contains 14 residues. V trimming: 10 bases; J trimming: 6 bases; junction bases outside the gene matches: 6. Sequenced material: whole blood. The clonotype originates from an adult who was a healthcare worker with PCR-confirmed SARS-CoV-2 infection or an uninfected control (not recorded which). The chain combines TRBV12-3 or TRBV12-4 with TRBJ2-1; 13 bases match TRBD2. CDR3 nucleotide sequence: TGTGCCACCTCCGGACTAGCGGGAGTCAATGAGCAGTTCTTC. The encoded protein is CATSGLAGVNEQFF.